In its sample, the clone carrying this T cell receptor beta chain was seen a few times. No antigen is known for it. Germline V gene sequence: CDR1 DFQATT, CDR2 SNEGSKA (reference sequence). Trimming stripped 2 bases from V and 2 bases from J, with 12 bases between. The CDR3 contains 15 residues. TCRdb passed the PCR reads through MiXCR, listing each CDR3 protein once. The sample contains about 500,000 distinct CDR3 sequences, roughly a fifth of which appear only once. This sample was included in a study of molecular identifiers for immune sequencing clone quantification. Findings and caveats of the study: Reportedly, one cell's Jurkat TCR RNA was detected within 1,200,000 naive CD8 cells. Clones that exceeded 20 RNA copies held over 98% of effector molecules, yet under 1% in naive cells.

Libraries used about 20,000 to 1,100,000 sorted naive CD8 T cells and 10%, 30% or 50% RNA input. In the sort, naive CD8 T cells were defined as CD8+CD4-CCR7+CD45RA+. J is TRBJ2-2 and V is TRBV20-1; the D is unclear. This TCR was sampled from a human donor in good health. Some libraries in this study had Jurkat cell RNA spiked in. The source material was naive CD8+ T cells from blood, with Jurkat cell RNA spiked in. As for subset: FACS-sorted CD8+CD4-CCR7+CD45RA+ naive T cells. The CDR3, as DNA: TGCAGTGCTAGATCTGGGCAGATAAACACCGGGGAGCTGTTTTTT. As protein: CSARSGQINTGELFF.